The rows below give T cell receptor beta chains drawn from one sample of a study of T cells in Graves' hyperthyroidism and ophthalmopathy. TCRdb called the multiplex PCR reads again in MiXCR, with one record for every CDR3 protein. The sample carries fewer than 650,000 distinct CDR3 sequences, about 15% recorded once. Source material: blood. The receptors originated from a middle-aged woman with Graves' ophthalmopathy. Both conserved end residues are part of each CDR3. The D gene is left open where the match is weak. A row's size may be missing; if present it is once, few, many or a size class.

d_call | j_call | cdr3_length | clone_size | v_call | cdr3_nt | cdr3_aa
TRBD2 | TRBJ2-7 | 17 | many | TRBV5-1 | TGCGCCAGCAGTCCAGGACTAGCGGGAGGCCGCTCCTACGAGCAGTACTTC | CASSPGLAGGRSYEQYF
NA | TRBJ2-7 | 13 | NA | TRBV28 | TGTGCCAGCACCTCTCGAAGGAGCGGCGAGCAGTACTTC | CASTSRRSGEQYF
NA | TRBJ1-1 | 15 | many | TRBV12-3/TRBV12-4 | TGTGCCAGCAGTTTTTCCCGAGGACGAGACACTGAAGCTTTCTTT | CASSFSRGRDTEAFF
NA | TRBJ1-5 | 18 | many | TRBV6-2/TRBV6-3 | TGTGCCAGCAGTTACTCCGTGGGGAGTCCCTATAGCAATCAGCCCCAGCATTTT | CASSYSVGSPYSNQPQHF
NA | TRBJ1-1 | 13 | few | TRBV12-3/TRBV12-4 | TGTGCCAGCACCCAGGGTGTGAGCACTGAAGCTTTCTTT | CASTQGVSTEAFF
TRBD1 | TRBJ2-5 | 14 | many | TRBV7-9 | TGTGCCAGCAGCTCCCCAGGGGGCGCTGAGACCCAGTACTTC | CASSSPGGAETQYF
NA | TRBJ1-2 | 15 | NA | TRBV6-2/TRBV6-3 | TGTGCCAGCAGTGCCGCAGAGGGGAGAAACTATGGCTACACCTTC | CASSAAEGRNYGYTF
NA | TRBJ1-1 | 14 | NA | TRBV3-1 | TGTGCCAGCAGCCAAGATGAAACGGTCGCTGAAGCTTTCTTT | CASSQDETVAEAFF
NA | TRBJ2-7 | 12 | many | TRBV29-1 | TGCAGCGTTCAGCCCACCTACTACGAGCAGTACTTC | CSVQPTYYEQYF
NA | TRBJ1-2 | 14 | many | TRBV6-2/TRBV6-3 | TGTGCCAGCAGCACGGACAGTTCCTTCTATGGCTACACCTTC | CASSTDSSFYGYTF
NA | TRBJ1-5 | 13 | NA | TRBV18 | TGTGCCAGTGGGCCAGACACCTATCAGCCCCAGCATTTT | CASGPDTYQPQHF
NA | TRBJ2-7 | 15 | many | TRBV29-1 | TGCAGCGTTGAAACGGGAACAGGGTGGGAGTACGAGCAGTACTTC | CSVETGTGWEYEQYF
NA | TRBJ1-1 | 17 | many | TRBV12-3/TRBV12-4 | TGTGCCAGCAGCAGGAATACAAGGGGACACTCAAATACTGAAGCTTTCTTT | CASSRNTRGHSNTEAFF
NA | TRBJ1-5 | 14 | NA | TRBV12-3/TRBV12-4 | TGTGCCAGCAGCCTTTGGGGGAGAGGTCAGCCCCAGCATTTT | CASSLWGRGQPQHF
NA | TRBJ1-1 | 14 | many | TRBV12-3/TRBV12-4 | TGTGCCAGCAGTTTAGGTTTTGGGACGACTGAAGCTTTCTTT | CASSLGFGTTEAFF
NA | TRBJ1-2 | 12 | few | TRBV28 | TGTGCCAGCAGACCCCCCTCCCATGGCTACACCTTC | CASRPPSHGYTF
NA | TRBJ1-2 | 15 | many | TRBV27 | TGTGCCAGCAGTTCCCAGGGAGAAGGTATTACGGGCTACACCTTC | CASSSQGEGITGYTF
TRBD2 | TRBJ2-2 | 18 | many | TRBV11-2 | TGTGCCAGCAGCCTCAACCCCAAGGGACTAGGAGGCACCGGGGAGCTGTTTTTT | CASSLNPKGLGGTGELFF
NA | TRBJ1-1 | 15 | many | TRBV28 | TGTGCCAGCAGTTTTAAGTCAGAGGAAGACACTGAAGCTTTCTTT | CASSFKSEEDTEAFF
NA | TRBJ2-7 | 14 | NA | TRBV9 | TGTGCCAGCAGCCCGCGGGACAGCCGTAACGAGCAGTACTTC | CASSPRDSRNEQYF
NA | TRBJ1-6 | 17 | many | TRBV6-1 | TGTGCCAGCAGTGAAGTAGGGGGGGCAACTATTATTTCACCCCTCCACTTT | CASSEVGGATIISPLHF
NA | TRBJ2-7 | 15 | NA | TRBV7-3 | TGTGCCAGCAGCTTAGGGGTAGGCCAGGCCTACGAGCAGTACTTC | CASSLGVGQAYEQYF
TRBD1 | TRBJ1-2 | 15 | NA | TRBV18 | TGTGCCAGCTCACAAAGACAGGGTATTATAGATGGCTACACCTTC | CASSQRQGIIDGYTF
TRBD1 | TRBJ1-1 | 15 | many | TRBV28 | TGTGCCAGCAGCACCCCGGGACAGGGGGGCGCTGAAGCTTTCTTT | CASSTPGQGGAEAFF
NA | TRBJ1-1 | 15 | many | TRBV4-1 | TGCGCCAGCAGCCAGACGTGGGGGGGGTACACTGAAGCTTTCTTT | CASSQTWGGYTEAFF
NA | TRBJ2-2 | 12 | many | TRBV27 | TGTGCCAGCAGTTTCATAGGAGGGGAGCTGTTTTTT | CASSFIGGELFF
NA | TRBJ2-7 | 15 | NA | TRBV6-2/TRBV6-3 | TGTGCCAGCAGTCCCTCTCACGAGGGTTCCTACGAGCAGTACTTC | CASSPSHEGSYEQYF
NA | TRBJ2-2 | 14 | many | TRBV2 | TGTGCCAGCAGTGAAGCGGCAGGGCTCGGAGAGCTGTTTTTT | CASSEAAGLGELFF
NA | TRBJ1-2 | 13 | NA | TRBV28 | TGTGCCGGGGGCCGCGGCGGGGGATATGGCTACACCTTC | CAGGRGGGYGYTF
TRBD1 | TRBJ1-5 | 16 | NA | TRBV11-1 | TGTGCCAGCAGCTTAGACTTAGGAGGGGGCGATCAGCCCCAGCATTTT | CASSLDLGGGDQPQHF
NA | TRBJ2-7 | 13 | many | TRBV6-5 | TGTGCCAGCAGTTCAACTCCCCGCTACGAGCAGTACTTC | CASSSTPRYEQYF
NA | TRBJ1-2 | 11 | many | TRBV19 | TGTGCCTCAAGGGAGGGGCAGACCTACACCTTC | CASREGQTYTF
NA | TRBJ1-1 | 16 | many | TRBV6-2/TRBV6-3 | TGTGCCAGCAGTTACTCGGCCTCACTTTTGAACACTGAAGCTTTCTTT | CASSYSASLLNTEAFF
NA | TRBJ1-5 | 18 | many | TRBV20-1 | TGCAGTGCTAGAGATCTGCCAGGCCAAACGGGATTTAATCAGCCCCAGCATTTT | CSARDLPGQTGFNQPQHF
NA | TRBJ2-5 | 11 | few | TRBV20-1 | TGCAGTGCACCGGAACAAGAGACCCAGTACTTC | CSAPEQETQYF
TRBD2 | TRBJ2-3 | 14 | many | TRBV20-1 | TGCAGTGCTCCAGGACTAGGTGGCTCAAATACGCAGTATTTT | CSAPGLGGSNTQYF
NA | TRBJ2-7 | 14 | many | TRBV15 | TGTGCCACCAGCACCCGGGACCCCCCCTACGAGCAGTACTTC | CATSTRDPPYEQYF
NA | TRBJ1-5 | 15 | many | TRBV20-1 | TGCAGTGCTGGTTCTGTGACCCCAATCAATCAGCCCCAGCATTTT | CSAGSVTPINQPQHF
NA | TRBJ2-7 | 15 | many | TRBV28 | TGTGCCAGCAGTCCGAGGGTTGCCGCTTACTACGAGCAGTACTTC | CASSPRVAAYYEQYF
NA | TRBJ2-2 | 13 | NA | TRBV29-1 | TGCAGCGTTGAAGACCCTAACGCGGGGGAGCTGTTTTTT | CSVEDPNAGELFF
NA | TRBJ2-2 | 13 | many | TRBV7-2 | TGTGCCAGCAGCAATAGGGCGGACGGGGAGCTGTTTTTT | CASSNRADGELFF
TRBD2 | TRBJ2-5 | 13 | NA | TRBV20-1 | TGCAGTGCCCCGGGACTAGCGGGAGCGACCCAGTACTTC | CSAPGLAGATQYF
NA | TRBJ2-5 | 14 | many | TRBV12-3/TRBV12-4 | TGTGCCAGCAGTCTAGGTGGCGGAGCTGGGACCCAGTACTTC | CASSLGGGAGTQYF
TRBD2 | TRBJ2-5 | 14 | few | TRBV20-1 | TGCAGTGCTATACCGGGACTAGCGGGAGAGGCCCAGTACTTC | CSAIPGLAGEAQYF
TRBD1 | TRBJ2-5 | 16 | NA | TRBV7-3 | TGTGCCAGCAGTGCCCGCGGGACAGGGTCAGGGGAGACCCAGTACTTC | CASSARGTGSGETQYF
TRBD2 | TRBJ2-5 | 16 | NA | TRBV7-9 | TGTGCCAGCAGCTTAGTCGCTAGCGGGAGTGGAGAGACCCAGTACTTC | CASSLVASGSGETQYF
TRBD1 | TRBJ1-2 | 17 | many | TRBV6-1 | TGTGCCAGCAGTGAAGAAGGGGCGGACAGGGCCATCTATGGCTACACCTTC | CASSEEGADRAIYGYTF
NA | TRBJ2-7 | 13 | many | TRBV6-1 | TGTGCCAGCAGTGACGAAGGGCCCAGTTGGCAGTACTTC | CASSDEGPSWQYF
TRBD2 | TRBJ2-5 | 15 | many | TRBV4-1 | TGCGCCAGCAGCCAAGTTGCGGGAGCGCAAGAGACCCAGTACTTC | CASSQVAGAQETQYF
TRBD1 | TRBJ2-1 | 17 | many | TRBV25-1 | TGTGCCAGCAGTGACCCGACCCGCGGACAGGGGAGGGGTGAGCAGTTCTTC | CASSDPTRGQGRGEQFF
NA | TRBJ2-7 | 15 | many | TRBV7-3 | TGTGCCAGCAGCCCCGAGGCGACAAGCTCCTACGAGCAGTACTTC | CASSPEATSSYEQYF
NA | TRBJ2-6 | 15 | many | TRBV27 | TGTGCCAGCACGCGCATGGGTCCTGGGGCCAACGTCCTGACTTTC | CASTRMGPGANVLTF
NA | TRBJ2-4 | 16 | many | TRBV11-2 | TGTGCCAGCAGCTTAGATCCAGGGATGGCCAAAAACATTCAGTACTTC | CASSLDPGMAKNIQYF